These 8 T cell receptor beta chains came from one sample sequenced in a study of radiotherapy plus CTLA-4 blockade in lung cancer. The protocol was immunoSEQ multiplex PCR, while the TCRdb copy is restricted to in-frame clones and leaves out a portion. The table shows about 110,000 clones, with approximately 87% occurring only once. The source was peripheral blood, collected from a patient treated with radiotherapy plus ipilimumab. The receptors were sampled from a human donor with non-small cell lung cancer that progressed on radiotherapy plus ipilimumab. Some clones in this sample may be carry-over from other donors' samples.

J is TRBJ1-6 and V is TRBV5-6, with D possibly TRBD1 on 5 matching bases. V dropped 0 bases and J dropped 6 bases, with 16 bases sitting between them. CDR3 size: 17 residues. Germline V CDR1 and CDR2: SGHDT, YYEEEE. Here the CDR3 DNA reads TGTGCCAGCAGCTTGGCCCAGGGCGCAGGGATTAATTCACCCCTCCACTTT. Its protein is CASSLAQGAGINSPLHF.

This clone was counted once. The genes are TRBV6-5 and TRBJ1-1; no definite D call. Per germline, CDR1 MNHEY and CDR2 SVGAGI. There are 14 residues in the CDR3. Trimming took 6 bases from V and 4 from J, leaving 15 bases between them. As DNA, the CDR3 is TGTGCCAGCAGCTGGGATTTCCGAATCACTGAAGCTTTCTTT. Translated, it gives CASSWDFRITEAFF.

In nucleotides, the CDR3 is TGCGCCAGCAGCTTGGCTCCGACTAGCGGGGGCCCAAGCTCCTACAATGAGCAGTTCTTC. It is translated as CASSLAPTSGGPSSYNEQFF. The rearrangement uses TRBV5-1 and TRBJ2-1; TRBD2 matches at 12 bases. This CDR3 spans 20 amino acids. The germline CDR1 and CDR2 sequences are SGHRS and YFSETQ. The ends lost 0 bases at V and 0 bases at J; junction bases unmatched: 10.

The chain's CDR3 is CASSLDREGDTQYF. CDR3 nucleotides: TGCGCCAGCAGCTTGGACAGGGAGGGAGATACGCAGTATTTT. The chain uses TRBV5-1 and TRBJ2-3, with D possibly being TRBD2 (7 bases). CDR1 is SGHRS, CDR2 YFSETQ, per germline. The CDR3 spans 14 residues. Deletions cut 0 bases from V and 5 bases from J, with 10 bases between.

The V gene is TRBV7-9, the J gene TRBJ2-1; unclear D gene. The V end lost 1 base, the J end lost 8 bases, and 3 bases lay between the germline ends. The CDR3 runs to 11 residues. CDR1 is SEHNR and CDR2 is FQNEAQ in the germline V gene (reference sequence). Here the CDR3 reads CASSLVDEQFF. The CDR3 DNA follows: TGTGCCAGCAGCTTAGTCGATGAGCAGTTCTTC.

This clone has just a few counts. J is TRBJ2-3 and V is TRBV10-3; 8 bases fit TRBD1. The CDR3 contains 14 residues. From germline, CDR1 is ENHRY and CDR2 SYGVKD. The V gene end was trimmed by 3 bases and the J gene end by 5 bases; junction bases not matched to a gene: 4. The CDR3, as DNA: TGTGCCATCAGTGAAGGACAGGGAAAAGATACGCAGTATTTT. Translated, it gives CAISEGQGKDTQYF.

The CDR3 nucleotides are TGCGCCAGCAGCCAAGAAGAGACAGGGAACAATAATTCACCCCTCCACTTT. This encodes CASSQEETGNNNSPLHF. This chain joins TRBV4-3 and TRBJ1-6; 7 bases are shared with TRBD1. CDR3 length: 17 residues. Trimming removed 0 bases from V and 5 bases from J; junction bases left unmatched: 7. Germline V gene data show CDR1 as LGHNA and CDR2 as YSLEER.

The chain couples TRBV5-4 to TRBJ1-6; 7 bases match TRBD1. There are 14 residues in the CDR3. V shed 4 bases and J 6 bases; nucleotides not matched to a gene: 4. Germline CDR1 SGHNT, CDR2 YYREEE (reference sequence). The CDR3 protein is CASSVQGFNSPLHF. The CDR3 coding sequence is TGTGCCAGCAGCGTACAGGGGTTTAATTCACCCCTCCACTTT.